The 15 T cell receptor beta chains in this list originate from one sample, sequenced in a study of post-analysis software for immune sequencing data. Broader study findings: Included in a set of five TRBV segments more frequent in patients than controls were TRBV5-6, TRBV5-1 and TRBV20-1.

Prepared TCR beta cDNA libraries contained unique molecular identifiers. TCRdb passed the PCR reads through MiXCR, listing each CDR3 protein once. The data show about 460,000 distinct CDR3 sequences, with less than 45% seen just once and 9.5% to 13% held by the top ten. No cognate antigen is known for these TCRs. Sequencing input: blood. These receptors originate from a girl aged 5-17 years with multiple sclerosis.

This chain joins TRBV27 and TRBJ1-6, with unresolved D. This CDR3 contains 13 residues. V lost 10 bases to trimming and J lost 6 bases, with 13 bases between them. Germline-derived CDR1 and CDR2 are MNHEY and SMNVEV (reference sequence). In DNA, the CDR3 is TGTGCCACATCCCGGGCGGGTAATTCACCCCTCCACTTT. This encodes CATSRAGNSPLHF.

The table lists this clonotype with a few counts. V is TRBV29-1 and J is TRBJ2-3; tentative D call: TRBD2 (5 bases). Germline V gene sequence: CDR1 SQVTM, CDR2 ANQGSEA. The CDR3 consists of 13 residues. V lost 2 bases to trimming and J lost 4 bases, with 10 bases between them. In DNA, the CDR3 is TGCAGCGTTGAACCACAAGCGGCAGATACGCAGTATTTT. This codes for CSVEPQAADTQYF.

The chain couples TRBV12-3 or TRBV12-4 to TRBJ2-1; no definite D call. The CDR3 is made up of 14 amino acids. V lost 1 base and J 5 bases, leaving 9 bases between the germline ends. CDR3 in DNA: TGTGCCAGCAGTTTAGGTTTTCAACACAATGAGCAGTTCTTC. Residues: CASSLGFQHNEQFF.

In regard to this clonotype: It is likely a read error, because the conserved phenylalanine at the end of the CDR3 is missing. This sequence joins TRBV20-1 and TRBJ2-7; 7 bases match TRBD2. In germline, CDR1 is DFQATT, CDR2 SNEGSKA (reference sequence). The CDR3 sequence is 12 residues long. The CDR3 is CSAAREVYGQYC. CDR3 sequence (DNA): TGCAGTGCCGCCCGGGAGGTTTACGGGCAGTACTGC.

V usage is TRBV29-1 and J usage is TRBJ2-5, with 8 positions matching TRBD2. The V gene's germline CDR1 is SQVTM and CDR2 ANQGSEA. Losses at the gene ends were 4 bases for V and 7 bases for J; bases not matched to a gene: 11. The CDR3 is 14 residues long. The CDR3 loop is CSVAAPGGRGTQYF. Here the CDR3 DNA reads TGCAGCGTTGCCGCTCCGGGAGGGAGGGGGACCCAGTACTTC.

This rearrangement joins TRBV5-1 to TRBJ2-3; maybe TRBD2 (7 bases). The CDR3 is 15 residues long. V shed 7 bases and J shed 2 bases, with 17 bases lying between them. The germline V gene has CDR1 SGHRS and CDR2 YFSETQ. The CDR3 spells CASGEQGGSTDTQYF. CDR3 DNA sequence: TGCGCCAGCGGAGAACAGGGAGGGTCCACAGATACGCAGTATTTT.

This clonotype turned up a few times. The chain couples TRBV18 to TRBJ2-7, with TRBD2 as a possible D gene (5 bases). Germline V gene lookup returns CDR1 KGHSH and CDR2 LQKENI. The CDR3 totals 16 residues. Trimming took 6 bases from V and 6 from J, leaving 24 bases between them. CDR3 DNA sequence: TGTGCCAGCTCCCCGAGTGGGCGGTGGAGGCCTCTCGAGCAGTACTTC. As protein: CASSPSGRWRPLEQYF.

V gene TRBV28 combines with J gene TRBJ1-6; unclear D gene. The V end was cut by 5 bases, the J end by 8 bases, with 16 bases between. The germline V gene encodes CDR1 MDHEN and CDR2 SYDVKM. This CDR3 contains 15 residues. The CDR3 nucleotides read TGTGCCAGCAGTCGACGTCAGGTTTCTCATTCACCCCTCCACTTT. As protein: CASSRRQVSHSPLHF.

The chain combines TRBV7-3 with TRBJ2-7; possibly TRBD1 for D (6 bases). The CDR3 has 15 amino acids. Deletions cut 4 bases from V and 3 bases from J, with 16 bases between. CDR1 is SGHTA, CDR2 FQGTGA, per germline. CDR3 bases: TGTGCCAGCAGCTCAGAGGGGGTTTTTGACTACGAGCAGTACTTC. As protein: CASSSEGVFDYEQYF.

The chain employs TRBV10-3 and TRBJ2-7; 8 bases are a match to TRBD1. CDR1 and CDR2 from the germline V gene are ENHRY and SYGVKD. The CDR3 is 13 amino acids. The V and J ends lost 6 bases and 5 bases, in that order; junction bases with no gene match: 6. The CDR3 DNA reads as TGTGCCATCAGCCAGGGGGCGCGTAACGAGCAGTACTTC. Its protein product is CAISQGARNEQYF.

The genes are TRBV2 and TRBJ1-5; 9 bases map to TRBD1. Looked up from germline, CDR1 is SNHLY and CDR2 is FYNNEI. The CDR3 has 13 amino acids. Trimming cost V 6 bases and J 5 bases; bases outside gene matches: 2. CDR3 DNA sequence: TGTGCCAGCAGGAGGGACAGGGATCAGCCCCAGCATTTT. It translates to CASRRDRDQPQHF.

The chain recombines TRBV7-3 with TRBJ2-1, with 7 bases matching TRBD2. V shed 3 bases and J 8 bases; nucleotides not matched to a gene: 7. Germline V gene sequence: CDR1 SGHTA, CDR2 FQGTGA. This CDR3 has 14 residues. This CDR3 is CASSLREFIDEQFF. Here the CDR3 DNA reads TGTGCCAGCAGCTTGCGGGAGTTCATCGATGAGCAGTTCTTC. The full variable domain, in which reference TRBV7-3 and TRBJ2-1 provide the parts outside the CDR3, is GAGVSQTPSNKVTEKGKYVELRCDPISGHTALYWYRQSLGQGPEFLIYFQGTGAADDSGLPNDRFFAVRPEGSVSTLKIQRTERGDSAVYLCASSLREFIDEQFFGPGTRLTVL.

This chain joins TRBV7-8 and TRBJ1-5; a possible D gene is TRBD1 (5 bases). Germline V gene lookup returns CDR1 SGHVS and CDR2 FQNEAQ. The V gene lost 4 bases and the J gene lost 2 bases, with 15 bases spanning the gap. This CDR3 has 16 amino acids. The CDR3 sequence: CASSSHRFERNQPQHF. As DNA, the CDR3 is TGTGCCAGCAGCTCCCACAGGTTCGAGCGCAATCAGCCCCAGCATTTT.

This clonotype was detected a few times. The chain links TRBV28 to TRBJ2-7; TRBD1 might be the D (5 bases). This CDR3 spans 15 amino acids. Germline CDR1 and CDR2: MDHEN and SYDVKM. V was pared by 5 bases and J by 2 bases, with 16 bases between. This CDR3 is CASSTEAAGTYEQYF. The CDR3 DNA reads as TGTGCCAGCAGTACCGAGGCGGCAGGGACCTACGAGCAGTACTTC.

The chain combines TRBV11-2 with TRBJ2-1; 12 positions agree with TRBD2. CDR3 length equals 17 residues. The V segment lost 0 bases and the J segment 6 bases; nucleotides outside the gene matches: 6. Germline values: CDR1 SGHAT, CDR2 FQNNGV. CDR3 loop: CASSLELAGGASNEQFF. CDR3 nucleotide sequence: TGTGCCAGCAGCTTAGAACTAGCGGGAGGAGCATCCAATGAGCAGTTCTTC.